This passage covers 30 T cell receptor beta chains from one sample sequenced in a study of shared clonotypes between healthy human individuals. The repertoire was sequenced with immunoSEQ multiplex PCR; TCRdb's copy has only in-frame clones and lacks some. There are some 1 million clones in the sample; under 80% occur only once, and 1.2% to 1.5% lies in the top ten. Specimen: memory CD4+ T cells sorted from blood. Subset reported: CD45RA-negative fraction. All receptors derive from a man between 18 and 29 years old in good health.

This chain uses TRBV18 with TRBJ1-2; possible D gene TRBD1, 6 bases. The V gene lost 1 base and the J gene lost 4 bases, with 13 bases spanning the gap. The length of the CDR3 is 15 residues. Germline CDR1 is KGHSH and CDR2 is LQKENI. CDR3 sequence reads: CASSPRTETTYGYTF. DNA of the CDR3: TGTGCCAGCTCACCACGGACAGAAACAACCTATGGCTACACCTTC.

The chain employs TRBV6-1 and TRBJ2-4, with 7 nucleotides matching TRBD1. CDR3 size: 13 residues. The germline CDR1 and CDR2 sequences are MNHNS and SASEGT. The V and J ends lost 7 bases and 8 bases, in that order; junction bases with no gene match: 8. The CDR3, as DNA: TGTGCCAGCAACTTACAGGGGTGGGACATTCAGTACTTC. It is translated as CASNLQGWDIQYF.

CDR3 bases: TGTGCCAGCAGTTTGTTCTCCGACTCCTATAATTCACCCCTCCACTTT. Its translation: CASSLFSDSYNSPLHF. The chain couples TRBV28 to TRBJ1-6, with D uncertain. The CDR3 runs to 16 residues. Trimming removed 3 bases at V and 0 bases at J, with 9 bases between. Germline V gives CDR1 MDHEN, CDR2 SYDVKM.

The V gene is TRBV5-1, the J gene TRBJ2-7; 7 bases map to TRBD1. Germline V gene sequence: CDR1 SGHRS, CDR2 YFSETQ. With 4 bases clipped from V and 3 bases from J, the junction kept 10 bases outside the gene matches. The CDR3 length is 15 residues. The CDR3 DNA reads TGCGCCAGCAGCCACGGGACAGTCCCTAGCTACGAGCAGTACTTC. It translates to CASSHGTVPSYEQYF.

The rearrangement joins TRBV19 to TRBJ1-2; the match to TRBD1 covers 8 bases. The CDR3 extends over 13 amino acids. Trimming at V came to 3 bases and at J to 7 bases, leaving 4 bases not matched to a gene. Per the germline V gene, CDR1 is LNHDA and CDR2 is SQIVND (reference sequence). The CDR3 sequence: CASSMVTGAGYTF. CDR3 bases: TGTGCCAGTAGTATGGTGACAGGGGCTGGCTACACCTTC.

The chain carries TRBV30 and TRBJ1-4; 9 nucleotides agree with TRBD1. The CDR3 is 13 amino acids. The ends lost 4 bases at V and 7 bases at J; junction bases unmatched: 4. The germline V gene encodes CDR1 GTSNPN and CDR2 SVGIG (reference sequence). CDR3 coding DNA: TGTGCCTGGACCGGACAGGGGCCTGAAAAACTGTTTTTT. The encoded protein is CAWTGQGPEKLFF.

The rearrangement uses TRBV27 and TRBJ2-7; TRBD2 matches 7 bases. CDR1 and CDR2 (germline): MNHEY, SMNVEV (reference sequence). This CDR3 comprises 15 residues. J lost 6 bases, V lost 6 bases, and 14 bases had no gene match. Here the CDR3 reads CASRNAGRGVGEQYF. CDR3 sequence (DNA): TGTGCCAGCAGGAACGCCGGACGGGGGGTTGGCGAGCAGTACTTC.

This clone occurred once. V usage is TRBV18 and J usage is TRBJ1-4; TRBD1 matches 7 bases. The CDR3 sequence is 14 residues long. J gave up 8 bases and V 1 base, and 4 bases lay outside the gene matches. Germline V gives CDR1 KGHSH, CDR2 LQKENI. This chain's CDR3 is CASSPRDRTEKLFF. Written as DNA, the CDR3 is TGTGCCAGCTCACCACGGGACAGAACCGAAAAACTGTTTTTT.

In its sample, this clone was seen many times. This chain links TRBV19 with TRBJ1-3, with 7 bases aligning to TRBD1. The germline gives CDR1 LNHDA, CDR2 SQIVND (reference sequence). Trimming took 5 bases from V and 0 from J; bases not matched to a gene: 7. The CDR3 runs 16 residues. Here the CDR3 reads CASSVGTAGSGNTIYF. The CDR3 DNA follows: TGTGCCAGTAGTGTCGGGACAGCCGGCTCTGGAAACACCATATATTTT.

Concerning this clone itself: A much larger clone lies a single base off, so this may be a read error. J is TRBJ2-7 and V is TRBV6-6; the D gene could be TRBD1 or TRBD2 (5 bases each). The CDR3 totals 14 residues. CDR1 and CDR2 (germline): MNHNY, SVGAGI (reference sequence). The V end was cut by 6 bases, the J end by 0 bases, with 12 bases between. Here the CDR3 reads CASSRDHSSYEQYF. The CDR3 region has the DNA TGTGCCAGCAGCCGGGACCACAGCTCCTACGAGCAGTACTTC.

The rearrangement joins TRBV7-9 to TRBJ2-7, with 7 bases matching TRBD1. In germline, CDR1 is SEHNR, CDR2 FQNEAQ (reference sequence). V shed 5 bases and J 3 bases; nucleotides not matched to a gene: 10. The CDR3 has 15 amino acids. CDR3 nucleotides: TGTGCCAGCAGCGTTTCCGGGACAGTAATCTACGAGCAGTACTTC. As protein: CASSVSGTVIYEQYF.

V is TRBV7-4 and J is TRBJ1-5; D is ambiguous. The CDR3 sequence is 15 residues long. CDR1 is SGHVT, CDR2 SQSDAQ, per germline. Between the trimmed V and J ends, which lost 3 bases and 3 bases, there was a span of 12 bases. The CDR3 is CASSFRQEDNQPQHF. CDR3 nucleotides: TGTGCCAGCAGCTTTAGGCAGGAGGACAATCAGCCCCAGCATTTT.

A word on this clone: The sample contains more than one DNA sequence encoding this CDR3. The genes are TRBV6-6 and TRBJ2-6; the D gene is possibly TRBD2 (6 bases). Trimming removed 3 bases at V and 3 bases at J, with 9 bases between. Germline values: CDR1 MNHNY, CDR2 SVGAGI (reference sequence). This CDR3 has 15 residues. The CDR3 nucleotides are TGTGCCAGCAGTTATGGAGGGAGTGGGGCCAACGTCCTGACTTTC. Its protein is CASSYGGSGANVLTF.

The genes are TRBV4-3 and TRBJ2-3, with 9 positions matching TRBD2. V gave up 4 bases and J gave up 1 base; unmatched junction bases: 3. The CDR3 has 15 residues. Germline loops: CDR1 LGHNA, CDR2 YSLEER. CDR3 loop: CASSRGLARTDTQYF. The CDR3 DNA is TGCGCCAGCAGCCGCGGACTAGCGCGCACAGATACGCAGTATTTT.

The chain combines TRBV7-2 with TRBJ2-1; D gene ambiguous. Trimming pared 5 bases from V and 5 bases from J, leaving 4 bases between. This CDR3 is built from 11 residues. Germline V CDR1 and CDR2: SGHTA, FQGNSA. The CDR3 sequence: CASSPDNEQFF. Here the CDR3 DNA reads TGTGCCAGCAGCCCGGACAATGAGCAGTTCTTC.

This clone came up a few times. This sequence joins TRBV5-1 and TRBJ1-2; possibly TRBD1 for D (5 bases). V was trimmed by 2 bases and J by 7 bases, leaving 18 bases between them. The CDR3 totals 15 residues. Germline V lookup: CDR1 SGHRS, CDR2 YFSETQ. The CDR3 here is CASSFTGDATIGYTF. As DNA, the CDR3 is TGCGCCAGCAGCTTCACGGGGGATGCCACTATTGGCTACACCTTC.

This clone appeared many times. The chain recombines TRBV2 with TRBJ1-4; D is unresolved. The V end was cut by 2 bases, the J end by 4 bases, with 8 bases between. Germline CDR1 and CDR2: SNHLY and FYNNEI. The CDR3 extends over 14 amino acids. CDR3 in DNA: TGTGCCAGCAGTGAAAGCGGGTTTAATGAAAAACTGTTTTTT. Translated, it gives CASSESGFNEKLFF.

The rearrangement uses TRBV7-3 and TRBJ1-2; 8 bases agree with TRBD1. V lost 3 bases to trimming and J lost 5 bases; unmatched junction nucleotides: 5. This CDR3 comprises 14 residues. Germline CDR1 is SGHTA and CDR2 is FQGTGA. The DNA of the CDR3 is TGTGCCAGCAGCTTGCATCAGGGGGCGTATGGCTACACCTTC. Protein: CASSLHQGAYGYTF.

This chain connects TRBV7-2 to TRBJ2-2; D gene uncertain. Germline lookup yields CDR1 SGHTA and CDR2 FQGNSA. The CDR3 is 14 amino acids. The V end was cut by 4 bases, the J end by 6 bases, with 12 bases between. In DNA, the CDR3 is TGTGCCAGCAGCTCCGGGCCCAGTTCCGGGGAGCTGTTTTTT. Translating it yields CASSSGPSSGELFF.

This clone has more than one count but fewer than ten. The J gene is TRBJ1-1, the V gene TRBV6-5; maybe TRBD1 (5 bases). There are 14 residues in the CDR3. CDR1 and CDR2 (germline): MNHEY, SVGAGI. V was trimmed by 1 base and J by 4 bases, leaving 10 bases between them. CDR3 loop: CASSYLSGGTEAFF. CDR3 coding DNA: TGTGCCAGCAGTTACTTGTCCGGGGGCACTGAAGCTTTCTTT.

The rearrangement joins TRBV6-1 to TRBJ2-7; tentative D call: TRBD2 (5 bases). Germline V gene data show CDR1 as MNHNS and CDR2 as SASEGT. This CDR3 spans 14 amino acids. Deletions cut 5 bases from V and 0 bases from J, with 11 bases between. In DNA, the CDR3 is TGTGCCAGCAGTCGTTCACGGGACTCCTACGAGCAGTACTTC. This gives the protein CASSRSRDSYEQYF.

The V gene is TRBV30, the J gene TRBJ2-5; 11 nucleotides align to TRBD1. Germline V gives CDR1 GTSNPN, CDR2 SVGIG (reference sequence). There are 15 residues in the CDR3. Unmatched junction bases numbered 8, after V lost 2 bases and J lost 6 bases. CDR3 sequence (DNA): TGTGCCTGGAGTCCTGGGACAGGGGGGAGAAAGACCCAGTACTTC. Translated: CAWSPGTGGRKTQYF.

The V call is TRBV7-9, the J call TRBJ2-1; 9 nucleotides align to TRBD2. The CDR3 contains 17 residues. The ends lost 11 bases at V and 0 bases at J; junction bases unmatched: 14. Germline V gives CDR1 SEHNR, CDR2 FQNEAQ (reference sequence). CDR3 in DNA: TGTGCCGGAAGCAGGGCTAGCGGGGTTAGCTCCTACAATGAGCAGTTCTTC. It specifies CAGSRASGVSSYNEQFF.

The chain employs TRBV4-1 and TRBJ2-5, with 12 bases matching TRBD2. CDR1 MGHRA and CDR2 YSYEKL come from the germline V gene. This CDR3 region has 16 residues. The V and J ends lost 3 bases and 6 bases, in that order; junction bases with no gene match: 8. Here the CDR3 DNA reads TGCGCCAGCAGCCACCCAACTAGCGGGGGGCGGAAGACCCAGTACTTC. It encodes CASSHPTSGGRKTQYF.

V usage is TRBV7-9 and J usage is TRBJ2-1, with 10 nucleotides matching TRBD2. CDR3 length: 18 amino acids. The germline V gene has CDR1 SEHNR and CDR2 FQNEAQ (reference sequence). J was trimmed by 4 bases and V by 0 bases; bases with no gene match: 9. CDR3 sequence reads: CASSLAVLGTSVYNEQFF. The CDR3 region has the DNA TGTGCCAGCAGCTTAGCGGTGCTCGGGACTAGCGTTTACAATGAGCAGTTCTTC.

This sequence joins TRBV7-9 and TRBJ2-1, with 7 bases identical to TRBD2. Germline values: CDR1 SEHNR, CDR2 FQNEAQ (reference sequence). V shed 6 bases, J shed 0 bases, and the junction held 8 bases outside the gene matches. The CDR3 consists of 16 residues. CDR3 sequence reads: CASRNLAVSSYNEQFF. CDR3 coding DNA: TGTGCCAGCAGAAACCTAGCGGTGAGCTCCTACAATGAGCAGTTCTTC.

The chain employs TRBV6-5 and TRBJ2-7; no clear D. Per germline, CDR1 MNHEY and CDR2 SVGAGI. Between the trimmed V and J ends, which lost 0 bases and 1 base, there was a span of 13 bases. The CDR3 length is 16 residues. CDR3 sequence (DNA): TGTGCCAGCAGTTACTCGCCGGAAACTTCATCCTACGAGCAGTACTTC. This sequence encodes CASSYSPETSSYEQYF.

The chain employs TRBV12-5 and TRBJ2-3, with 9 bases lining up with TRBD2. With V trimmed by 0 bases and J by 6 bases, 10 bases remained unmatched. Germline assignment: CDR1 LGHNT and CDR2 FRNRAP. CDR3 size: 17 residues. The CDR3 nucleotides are TGTGCTAGTGGTTTGGTACCCGGGCGGGAGGGCCGCGATACGCAGTATTTT. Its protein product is CASGLVPGREGRDTQYF.

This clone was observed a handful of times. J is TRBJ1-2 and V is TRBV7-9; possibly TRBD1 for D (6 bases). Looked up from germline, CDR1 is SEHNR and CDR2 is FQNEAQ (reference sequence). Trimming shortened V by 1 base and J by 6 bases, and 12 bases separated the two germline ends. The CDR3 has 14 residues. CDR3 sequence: CASSLGPGENGYTF. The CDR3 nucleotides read TGTGCCAGCAGCTTAGGGCCAGGGGAAAATGGCTACACCTTC.

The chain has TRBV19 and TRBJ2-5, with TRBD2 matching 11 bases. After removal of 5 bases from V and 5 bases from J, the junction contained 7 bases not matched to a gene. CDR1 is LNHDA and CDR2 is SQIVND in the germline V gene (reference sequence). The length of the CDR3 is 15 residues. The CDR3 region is CASSSLAGGLETQYF. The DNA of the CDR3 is TGTGCCAGTAGTTCGTTAGCGGGGGGGCTGGAGACCCAGTACTTC.